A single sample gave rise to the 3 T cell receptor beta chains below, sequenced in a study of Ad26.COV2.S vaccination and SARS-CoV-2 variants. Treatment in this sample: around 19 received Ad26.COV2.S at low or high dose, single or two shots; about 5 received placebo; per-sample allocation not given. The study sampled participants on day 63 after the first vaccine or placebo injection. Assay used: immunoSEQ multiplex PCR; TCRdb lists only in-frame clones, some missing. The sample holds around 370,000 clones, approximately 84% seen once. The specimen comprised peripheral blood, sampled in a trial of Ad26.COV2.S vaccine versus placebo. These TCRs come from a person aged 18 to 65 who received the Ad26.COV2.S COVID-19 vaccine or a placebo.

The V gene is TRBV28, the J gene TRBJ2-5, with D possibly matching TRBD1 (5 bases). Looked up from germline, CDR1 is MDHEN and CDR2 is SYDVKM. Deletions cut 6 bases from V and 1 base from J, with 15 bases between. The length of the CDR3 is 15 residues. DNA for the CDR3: TGTGCCAGCAGACACGAGGACACAATCCAAGAGACCCAGTACTTC. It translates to CASRHEDTIQETQYF.

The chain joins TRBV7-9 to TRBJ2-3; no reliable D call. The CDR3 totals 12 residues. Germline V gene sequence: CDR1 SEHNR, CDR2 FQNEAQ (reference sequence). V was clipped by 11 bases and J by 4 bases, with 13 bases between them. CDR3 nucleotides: TGTGCCGAGAGAGTGGTGGCAGATACGCAGTATTTT. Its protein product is CAERVVADTQYF.

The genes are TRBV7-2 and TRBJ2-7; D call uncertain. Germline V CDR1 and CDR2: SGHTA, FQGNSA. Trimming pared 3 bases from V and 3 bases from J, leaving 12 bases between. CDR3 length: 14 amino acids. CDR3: CASSFSQEHYEQYF. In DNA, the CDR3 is TGTGCCAGCAGCTTTAGCCAGGAGCACTACGAGCAGTACTTC.